The sequence of this TCR beta chain was determined in a study of cytomegalovirus exposure and HLA in healthy donors. Study-wide points: A later analysis reportedly identified an Asian-associated ancestry cluster as carrying fewer N-insertions than the roughly 720-donor mean. Analyses of presence/absence relied on an assumption of roughly uniform sequencing depth across donors. A previous analysis found most TCR beta V segments productive roughly 87% or roughly 30% of the time.

A word on this clone: As yet, its antigen is unknown.

Trimming left V 3 bases short and J 4 bases short, with 11 bases between. The CDR3 runs to 13 residues. In germline, CDR1 is SGHDT, CDR2 YYEEEE. This donor's record omits CMV serostatus. The study ran its PCR with 60 Vbeta and 13 Jbeta primers. The protocol was immunoSEQ multiplex PCR, while the TCRdb copy is restricted to in-frame clones and leaves out a portion. Of 90,000 to 150,000 clones listed, over 60% are singletons. The receptor comes from a human donor in good health. Sequencing used PBMCs. The chain carries TRBV5-6 and TRBJ2-7; D gene uncertain. The CDR3 sequence is CASSWSAAYEQYF. The DNA of the CDR3 is TGTGCCAGCAGCTGGTCGGCGGCGTACGAGCAGTACTTC.